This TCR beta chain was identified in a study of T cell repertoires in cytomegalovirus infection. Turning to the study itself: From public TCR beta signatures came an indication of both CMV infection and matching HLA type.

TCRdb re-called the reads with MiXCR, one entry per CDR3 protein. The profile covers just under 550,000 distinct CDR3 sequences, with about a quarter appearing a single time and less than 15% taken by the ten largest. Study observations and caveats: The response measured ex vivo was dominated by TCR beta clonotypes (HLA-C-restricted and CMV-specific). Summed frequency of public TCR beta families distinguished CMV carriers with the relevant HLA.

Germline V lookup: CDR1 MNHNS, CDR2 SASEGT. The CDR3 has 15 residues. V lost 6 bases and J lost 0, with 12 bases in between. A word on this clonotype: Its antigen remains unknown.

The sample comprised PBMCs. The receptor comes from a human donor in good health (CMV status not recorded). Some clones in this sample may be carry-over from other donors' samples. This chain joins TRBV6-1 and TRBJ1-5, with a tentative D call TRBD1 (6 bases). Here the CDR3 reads CASRDSPYSNQPQHF. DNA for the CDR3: TGTGCCAGCAGGGACAGCCCTTATAGCAATCAGCCCCAGCATTTT.